Detailed here is one T cell receptor (beta chain). Germline lookup yields CDR1 LGHNA and CDR2 YSLEER. Trimming removed 0 bases at V and 3 bases at J, with 8 bases between. The CDR3 runs 14 residues. The PCR employed 60 Vbeta primers together with 13 Jbeta primers. Produced via immunoSEQ multiplex PCR; TCRdb's table is partial and in-frame only. The sample carries 250,000 to 350,000 clones, more than 80% recorded once. The sample originates from a study of cytomegalovirus exposure and HLA in healthy donors. The sample comprised PBMCs. J is TRBJ2-5 and V is TRBV4-3; the D gene is possibly TRBD2 (6 bases). The sequence was obtained from a man aged 35 to 55 in good health and CMV-seropositive. The CDR3 DNA reads TGCGCCAGCAGCCAAGATTGGGGGGAAGAGACCCAGTACTTC. This encodes CASSQDWGEETQYF.